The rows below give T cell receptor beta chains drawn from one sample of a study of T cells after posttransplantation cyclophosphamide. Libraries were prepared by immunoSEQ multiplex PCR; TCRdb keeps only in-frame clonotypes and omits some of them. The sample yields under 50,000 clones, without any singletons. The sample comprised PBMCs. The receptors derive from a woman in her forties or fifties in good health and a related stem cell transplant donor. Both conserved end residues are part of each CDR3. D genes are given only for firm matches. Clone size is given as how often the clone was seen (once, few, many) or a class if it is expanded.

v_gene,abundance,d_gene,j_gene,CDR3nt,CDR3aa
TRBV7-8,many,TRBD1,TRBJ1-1,TGTGCCAGCAGCTTCAGACAGGGGTTCACTGAAGCTTTCTTT,CASSFRQGFTEAFF
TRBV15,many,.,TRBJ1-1,TGTGCCACCAGCAGAGTTAGGAGACTGAACACTGAAGCTTTCTTT,CATSRVRRLNTEAFF
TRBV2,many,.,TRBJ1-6,TGTGCCAGCAGTGAATGGTTGCGGGGAAATTCACCCCTCCACTTT,CASSEWLRGNSPLHF
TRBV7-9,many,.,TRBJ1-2,TGTGCCAGCAGTCCCCGGGACATGGTTGATGGCTACACCTTC,CASSPRDMVDGYTF
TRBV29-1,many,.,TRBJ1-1,TGCAGCGTTGACAGGCGGAACACTGAAGCTTTCTTT,CSVDRRNTEAFF
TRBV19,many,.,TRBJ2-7,TGTGCCAGTACCCTAGAATACGGGTCAGACGGTGAGCAGTACTTC,CASTLEYGSDGEQYF
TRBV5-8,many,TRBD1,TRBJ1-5,TGTGCCAGCAGCTCGGGACAGAAAGTAAATCAGCCCCAGCATTTT,CASSSGQKVNQPQHF
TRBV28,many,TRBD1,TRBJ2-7,TGTGCCAGCAGTCTACGGACAGGGGGGATCTACGAGCAGTACTTC,CASSLRTGGIYEQYF
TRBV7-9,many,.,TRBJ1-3,TGTGCCAGCAGCGCCCGGACAGCTGGAAACACCATATATTTT,CASSARTAGNTIYF
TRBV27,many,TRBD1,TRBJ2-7,TGTGCCAGCAGTTTAGGAACAGGGGCGACCTACGAGCAGTACTTC,CASSLGTGATYEQYF
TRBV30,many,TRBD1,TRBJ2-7,TGTGCCTGGAGTACAGGGGATATATCCTACGAGCAGTACTTC,CAWSTGDISYEQYF
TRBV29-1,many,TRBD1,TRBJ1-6,TGCAGCGTTCCCCGGACAGGGGCCTCCTATAATTCACCCCTCCACTTT,CSVPRTGASYNSPLHF
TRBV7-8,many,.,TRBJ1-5,TGTGCCAGCAGCCCCCGGAAGAGGGAGGGGGAGCCCCAGCATTTT,CASSPRKREGEPQHF
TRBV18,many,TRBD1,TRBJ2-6,TGTGCCAGCTCACCCCTCCCCGAGGGGGCAGGCTCTGGGGCCAACGTCCTGACTTTC,CASSPLPEGAGSGANVLTF
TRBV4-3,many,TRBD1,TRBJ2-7,TGCGCCAGCAGCCAAGGGGCCGGGACAGGGTACGAGCAGTACTTC,CASSQGAGTGYEQYF
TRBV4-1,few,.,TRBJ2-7,TGCGCCAGCAGCCACGCAGAGACCCGCGGACTTAACGAGCAGTACTTC,CASSHAETRGLNEQYF
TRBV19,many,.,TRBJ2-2,TGTGCCAGTAGGAAACGGGGTGGCCAGGGGCCCCTCAACACCGGGGAGCTGTTTTTT,CASRKRGGQGPLNTGELFF
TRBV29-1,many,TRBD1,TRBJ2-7,TGCAGCGTCAATCTTCCCGGGACAGGGTTCTCCTACGAGCAGTACTTC,CSVNLPGTGFSYEQYF
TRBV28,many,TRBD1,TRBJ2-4,TGTGCCAGCAGCTCGGGACAGGCGAGCATTCAGTACTTC,CASSSGQASIQYF
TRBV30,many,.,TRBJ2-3,TGTGCCTGGGTCCCTCGACAGACCTTCACAGATACGCAGTATTTT,CAWVPRQTFTDTQYF
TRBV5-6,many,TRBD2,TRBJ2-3,TGTGCCAGCAGCGGGCCGGGACTAGCTTTGGATACGCAGTATTTT,CASSGPGLALDTQYF
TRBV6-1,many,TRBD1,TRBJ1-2,TGTGCCAGCAGGGGACAGGGTCTCATGGCATATGGCTACACCTTC,CASRGQGLMAYGYTF
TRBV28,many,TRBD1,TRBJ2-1,TGTGCCAGCAGTCCTTGGGGACAGGTTTATAGTGAGCAGTTCTTC,CASSPWGQVYSEQFF
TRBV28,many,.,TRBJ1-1,TGTGCCAGCCATATGGGCGGGGGCTGGAACACTGAAGCTTTCTTT,CASHMGGGWNTEAFF
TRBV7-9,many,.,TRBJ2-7,TGTGCCAGCAGCTTAGAACTCAGGGACGAGCAGTACTTC,CASSLELRDEQYF
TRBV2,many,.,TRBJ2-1,TGTGCCAGCAGTCCCCCCAGCTCCTACAATGAGCAGTTCTTC,CASSPPSSYNEQFF